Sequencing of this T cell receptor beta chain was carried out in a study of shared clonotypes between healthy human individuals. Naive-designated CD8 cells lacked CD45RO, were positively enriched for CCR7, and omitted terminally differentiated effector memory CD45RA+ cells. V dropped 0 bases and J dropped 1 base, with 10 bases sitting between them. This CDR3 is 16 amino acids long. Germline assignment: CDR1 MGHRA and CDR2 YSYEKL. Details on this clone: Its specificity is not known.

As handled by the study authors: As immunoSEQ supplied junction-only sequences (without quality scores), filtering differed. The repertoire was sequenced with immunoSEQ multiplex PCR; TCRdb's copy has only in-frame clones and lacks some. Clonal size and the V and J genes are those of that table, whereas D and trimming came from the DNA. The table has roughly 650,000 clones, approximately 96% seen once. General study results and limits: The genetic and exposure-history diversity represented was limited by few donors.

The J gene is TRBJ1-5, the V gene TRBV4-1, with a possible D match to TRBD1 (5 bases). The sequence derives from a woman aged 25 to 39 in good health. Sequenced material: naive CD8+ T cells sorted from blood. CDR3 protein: CASSQDRRQSNQPQHF. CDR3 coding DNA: TGCGCCAGCAGCCAAGATCGACGACAGAGCAATCAGCCCCAGCATTTT.